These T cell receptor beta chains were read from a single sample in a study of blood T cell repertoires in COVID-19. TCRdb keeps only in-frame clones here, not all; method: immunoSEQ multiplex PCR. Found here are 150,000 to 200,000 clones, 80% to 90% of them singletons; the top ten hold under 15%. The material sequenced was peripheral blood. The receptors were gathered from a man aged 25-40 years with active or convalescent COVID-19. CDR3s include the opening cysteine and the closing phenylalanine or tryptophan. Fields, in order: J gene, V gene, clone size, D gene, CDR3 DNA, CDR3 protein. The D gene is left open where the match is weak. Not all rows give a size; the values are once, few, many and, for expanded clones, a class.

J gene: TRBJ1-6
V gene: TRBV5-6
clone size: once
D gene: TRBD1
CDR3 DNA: TGTGCCAGCAGCTCGGGGGACAGGAGGGGTTCACCCCTCCACTTT
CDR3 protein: CASSSGDRRGSPLHF

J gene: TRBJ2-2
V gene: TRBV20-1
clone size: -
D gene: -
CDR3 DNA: TGCAGTGCTAGTTTTCGTAACACCGGGGAGCTGTTTTTT
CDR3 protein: CSASFRNTGELFF

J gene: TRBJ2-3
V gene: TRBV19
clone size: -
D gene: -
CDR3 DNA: TGTGCCAGTAGTCGTGGACTCCATACGCAGTATTTT
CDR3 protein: CASSRGLHTQYF

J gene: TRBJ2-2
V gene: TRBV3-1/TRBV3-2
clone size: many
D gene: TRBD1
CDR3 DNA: TGTGCCAGCAGCCAAGTGGACAGGGGTTCCTGGGGCGGGGAGCTGTTTTTT
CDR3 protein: CASSQVDRGSWGGELFF

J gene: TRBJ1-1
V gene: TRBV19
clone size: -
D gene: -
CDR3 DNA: TGTGCCAGTCGTAGGGGGGGAGGAACTGAAGCTTTCTTT
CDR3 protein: CASRRGGGTEAFF

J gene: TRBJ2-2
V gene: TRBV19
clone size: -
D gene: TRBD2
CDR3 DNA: TGTGCCAGTAGTATAGGACTAGCGGGAGGGGCGGTCAGGGAGCTGTTTTTT
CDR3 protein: CASSIGLAGGAVRELFF

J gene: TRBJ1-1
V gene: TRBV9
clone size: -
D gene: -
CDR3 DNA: TGTGCCAGCAGCGCGGAGGCCAAGCCGGGTGAAGCTTTCTTT
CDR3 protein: CASSAEAKPGEAFF

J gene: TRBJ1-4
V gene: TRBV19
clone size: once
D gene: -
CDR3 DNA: TGTGCCAGTACCCAGGGGCGGACAACTAATGAAAAACTGTTTTTT
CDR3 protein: CASTQGRTTNEKLFF

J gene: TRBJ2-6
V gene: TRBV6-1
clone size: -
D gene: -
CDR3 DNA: TGTGCCAGCAGTGACAGGGTCTCTGGGGCCAACGTCCTGACTTTC
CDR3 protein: CASSDRVSGANVLTF

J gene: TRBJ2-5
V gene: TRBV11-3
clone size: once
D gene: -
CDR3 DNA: TGTGCCAGCAGTCAACGGACAGAACAAGAGACCCAGTACTTC
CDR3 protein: CASSQRTEQETQYF

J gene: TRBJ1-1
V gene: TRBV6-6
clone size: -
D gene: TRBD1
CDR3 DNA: TGTGCCAGCAGTCAGTTACAGGGGGCGAACACTGAAGCTTTCTTT
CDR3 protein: CASSQLQGANTEAFF

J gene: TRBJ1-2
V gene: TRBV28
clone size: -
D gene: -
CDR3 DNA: TGTGCCAGCAGTTACAGGGCTGGCTACACCTTC
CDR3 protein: CASSYRAGYTF

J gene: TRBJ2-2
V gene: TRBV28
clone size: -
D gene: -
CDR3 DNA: TGTGCCAGCATTACCACCGGGTCGTTGAACACCGGGGAGCTGTTTTTT
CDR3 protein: CASITTGSLNTGELFF

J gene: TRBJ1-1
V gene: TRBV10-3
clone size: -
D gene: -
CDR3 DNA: TGTGCCATCAGCGGCGGAGGTTTAGAAGCTTTCTTT
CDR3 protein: CAISGGGLEAFF

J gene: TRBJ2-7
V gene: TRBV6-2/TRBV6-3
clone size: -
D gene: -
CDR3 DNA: TGTGCCAGCAGTTCGCCAGGGAGGAGTACCTACGAGCAGTACTTC
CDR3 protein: CASSSPGRSTYEQYF

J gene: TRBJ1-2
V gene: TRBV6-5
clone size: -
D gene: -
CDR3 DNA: TGTGCCAGCAGTTACTCCCTGGACAGCTACTATGGCTACACCTTC
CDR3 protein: CASSYSLDSYYGYTF

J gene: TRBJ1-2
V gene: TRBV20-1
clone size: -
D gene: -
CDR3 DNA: TGCAGTGCTACTGAGCAGTACTATGGCTACACCTTC
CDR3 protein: CSATEQYYGYTF

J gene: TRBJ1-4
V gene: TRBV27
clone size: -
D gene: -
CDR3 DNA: TGTGCCAGCAGTCCTCGGGACAAAGAGGATGAAAAACTGTTTTTT
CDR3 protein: CASSPRDKEDEKLFF

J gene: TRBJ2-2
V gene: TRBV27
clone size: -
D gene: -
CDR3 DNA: TGTGCCAGCAGGGCGGGAACGAACACCGGGGAGCTGTTTTTT
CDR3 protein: CASRAGTNTGELFF

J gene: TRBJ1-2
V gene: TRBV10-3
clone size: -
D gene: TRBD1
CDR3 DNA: TGTGCCATCAGTGAGTCAGCCGGGACAGGGGACTACACCTTC
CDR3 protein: CAISESAGTGDYTF

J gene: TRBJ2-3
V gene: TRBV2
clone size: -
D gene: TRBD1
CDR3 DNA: TGTGCCAGCAGTCAGGACAGGGGAGGAGATACGCAGTATTTT
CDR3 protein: CASSQDRGGDTQYF

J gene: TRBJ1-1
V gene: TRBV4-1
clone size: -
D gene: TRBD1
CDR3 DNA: TGCGCCAGCAGCCAAGCCCGTACAGGGGGCACTGAAGCTTTCTTT
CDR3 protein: CASSQARTGGTEAFF

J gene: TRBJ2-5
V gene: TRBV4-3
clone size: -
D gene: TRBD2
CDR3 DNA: TGCGCCAGCAGCCAAGGGACTAGCGGGAAAGAGACCCAGTACTTC
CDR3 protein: CASSQGTSGKETQYF

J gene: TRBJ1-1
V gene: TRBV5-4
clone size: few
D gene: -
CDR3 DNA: TGTGCCAGCAGCCCCGGGCGTCAGGGGAGGGGGGACACTGAAGCTTTCTTT
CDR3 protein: CASSPGRQGRGDTEAFF

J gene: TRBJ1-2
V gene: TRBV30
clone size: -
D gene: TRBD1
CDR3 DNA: TGTGCCTGGAGTCCCGGACAGGGGAACTATGGCTACACCTTC
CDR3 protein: CAWSPGQGNYGYTF

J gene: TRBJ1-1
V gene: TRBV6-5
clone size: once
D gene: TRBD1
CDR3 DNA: TGTGCCAGCAGTCGGGACAGCTATGAAGCTTTCTTT
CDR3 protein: CASSRDSYEAFF

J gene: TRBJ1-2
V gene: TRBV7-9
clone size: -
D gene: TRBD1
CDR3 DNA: TGTGCCAGCAGCATCTTACAGGGGGCGCAGGGCTACACCTTC
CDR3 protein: CASSILQGAQGYTF

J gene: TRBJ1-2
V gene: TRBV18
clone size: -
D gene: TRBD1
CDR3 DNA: TGTGCCAGCTCACCGACGCAGGGACAGGGCGACCCCCGCCGTGGCTACACCTTC
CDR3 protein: CASSPTQGQGDPRRGYTF

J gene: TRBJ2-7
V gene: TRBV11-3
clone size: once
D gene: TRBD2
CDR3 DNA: TGTGCCAGCAGCTTGGGGGCGGGAGGTACAAGCTACGAGCAGTACTTC
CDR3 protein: CASSLGAGGTSYEQYF

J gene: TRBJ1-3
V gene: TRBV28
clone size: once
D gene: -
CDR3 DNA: TGTGCCAGCAGTACCCTCGGGGGGACGGGACCATATCGAAACACCATATATTTT
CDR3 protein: CASSTLGGTGPYRNTIYF